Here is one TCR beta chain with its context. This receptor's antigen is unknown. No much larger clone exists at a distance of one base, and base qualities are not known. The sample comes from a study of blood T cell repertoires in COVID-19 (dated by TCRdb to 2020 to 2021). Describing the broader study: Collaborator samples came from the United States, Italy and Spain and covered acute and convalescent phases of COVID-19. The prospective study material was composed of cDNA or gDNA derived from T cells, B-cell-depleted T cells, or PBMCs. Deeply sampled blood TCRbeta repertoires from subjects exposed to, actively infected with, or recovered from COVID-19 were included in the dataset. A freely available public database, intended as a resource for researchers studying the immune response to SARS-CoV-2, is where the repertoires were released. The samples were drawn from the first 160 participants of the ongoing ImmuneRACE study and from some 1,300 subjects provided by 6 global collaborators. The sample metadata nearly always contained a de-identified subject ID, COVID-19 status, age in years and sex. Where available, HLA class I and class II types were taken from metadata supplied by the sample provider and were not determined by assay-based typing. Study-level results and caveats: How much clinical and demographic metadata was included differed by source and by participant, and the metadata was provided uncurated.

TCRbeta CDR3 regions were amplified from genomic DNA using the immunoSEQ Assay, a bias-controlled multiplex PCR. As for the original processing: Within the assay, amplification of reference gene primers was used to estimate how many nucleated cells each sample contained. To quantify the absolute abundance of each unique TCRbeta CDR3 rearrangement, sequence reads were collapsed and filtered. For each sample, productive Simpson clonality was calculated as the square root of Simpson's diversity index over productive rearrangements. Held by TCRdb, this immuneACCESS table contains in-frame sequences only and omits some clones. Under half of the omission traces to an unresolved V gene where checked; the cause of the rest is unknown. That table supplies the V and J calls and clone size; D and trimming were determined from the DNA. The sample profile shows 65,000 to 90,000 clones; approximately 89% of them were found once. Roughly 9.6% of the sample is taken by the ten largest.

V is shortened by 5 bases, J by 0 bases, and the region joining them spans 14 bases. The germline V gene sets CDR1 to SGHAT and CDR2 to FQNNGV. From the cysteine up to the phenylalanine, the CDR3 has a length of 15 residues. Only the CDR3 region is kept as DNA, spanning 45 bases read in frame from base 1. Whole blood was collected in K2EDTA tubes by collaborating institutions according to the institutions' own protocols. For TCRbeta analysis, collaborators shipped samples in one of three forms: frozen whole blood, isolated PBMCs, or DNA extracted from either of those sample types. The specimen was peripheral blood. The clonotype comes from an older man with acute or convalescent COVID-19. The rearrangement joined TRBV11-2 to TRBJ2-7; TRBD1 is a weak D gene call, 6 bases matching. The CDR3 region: CASSPDSEHSYEQYF. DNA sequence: TGTGCCAGCAGCCCGGACAGCGAACACTCCTACGAGCAGTACTTC.